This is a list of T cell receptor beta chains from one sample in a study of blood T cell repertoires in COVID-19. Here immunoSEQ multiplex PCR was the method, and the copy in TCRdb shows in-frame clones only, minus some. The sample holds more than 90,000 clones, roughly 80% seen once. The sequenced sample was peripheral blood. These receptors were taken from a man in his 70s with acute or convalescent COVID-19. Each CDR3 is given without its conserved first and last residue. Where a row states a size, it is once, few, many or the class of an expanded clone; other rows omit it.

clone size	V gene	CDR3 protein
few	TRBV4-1	ASSPGLAGGETQY
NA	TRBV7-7	ASSLGPGGGETQY
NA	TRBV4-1	ASSQGEQGWSTEAF
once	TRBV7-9	ASGNDGGQYTEAF
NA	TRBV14	ASSPQGEGSPLH
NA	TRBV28	ASNHRDYSTDTQY
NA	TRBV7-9	AIGTFFTEAF
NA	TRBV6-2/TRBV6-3	ASSYLYRAPDTQY
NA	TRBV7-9	ASGQPGVGEKLF
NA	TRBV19	ASSSGQHNSPLH
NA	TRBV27	ASSLRDTIPDTQY
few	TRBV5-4	ASSYDSTENIQY
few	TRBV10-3	AISEDRAYEQY
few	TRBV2	ASRSIAGANVLT
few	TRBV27	ASRGRGYNEQF
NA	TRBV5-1	ASSLGQGPYSNQPQH
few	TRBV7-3	ASSLGQGSYNEQF
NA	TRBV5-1	ASSSGQGDIGTQY
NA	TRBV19	ASSIGGRAFGNEQF
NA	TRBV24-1	ATSDHGTGKALFTPQF
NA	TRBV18	ASSPPGQERNEQY
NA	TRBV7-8	ASSSGGAVYGYT
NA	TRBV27	ASSSGAGELF
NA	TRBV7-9	ASSFGTGNYGYT
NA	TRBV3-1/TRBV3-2	ASSQRTTGGLKETQY
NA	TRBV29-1	SVRGYTYEQY
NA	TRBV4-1	ASSQDYRGLGA
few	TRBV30	AWSRQLNQPQH
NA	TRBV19	ASRTGGSGRFVEQF
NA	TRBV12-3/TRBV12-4	ASLTYNEQF
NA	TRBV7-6	ASSLSLANSGGVLYNEQF
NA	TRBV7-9	ASSYGGDHQPQH
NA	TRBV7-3	ASGLAGGSSYNEQF
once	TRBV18	ASGQAGGPYEQY
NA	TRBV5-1	ASRQGAERETQY
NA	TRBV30	AWSVTREETQY
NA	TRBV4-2	ASSQDVLAGEPYEQY
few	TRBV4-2	ASSQDLRRIDEQF
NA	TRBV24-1	ATSLTTPSTGGEQF
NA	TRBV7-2	ASSPTSGRGEQY
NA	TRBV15	ATSRDRAGGTETQY
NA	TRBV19	ASRASGADYGYT
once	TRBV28	ASSLLQGHHEQY
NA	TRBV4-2	ASSQGLDSYEQY
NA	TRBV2	ASSQTGLAGLLDTQY
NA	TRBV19	ASSAGASVFYGYT
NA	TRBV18	ASSPRTSGQETQY
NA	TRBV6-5	ASTRDTGELF
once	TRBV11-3	ASISGRQVFKNIQY
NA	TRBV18	ASSLLDRGQGETQY